This TCR beta chain was identified during a study of OX40 agonist ivuxolimab in advanced cancers. There are a few counts of this clone. Repertoires were generated with immunoSEQ multiplex PCR, while TCRdb's copy carries only in-frame clones and drops some. The sample has 60,000 to 95,000 clones, roughly nine tenths seen once. Trimming took off 6 bases at V and 1 base at J, with 12 bases between the two ends. Germline values: CDR1 MNHEY, CDR2 SMNVEV (reference sequence). The CDR3 is made up of 14 amino acids. The starting material was CD4+ or CD8+ T cells sorted from blood, obtained in a trial of the OX40 agonist ivuxolimab. This chain links TRBV27 with TRBJ1-1, with D uncertain. The TCR was taken from an adult with an advanced solid tumor such as melanoma, head and neck, liver or kidney cancer. The CDR3 spells CASRVGLSNTEAFF. The DNA for the CDR3 is TGTGCCAGCAGAGTCGGACTTTCGAACACTGAAGCTTTCTTT.